A single sample gave rise to the 13 T cell receptor beta chains below, sequenced in a study of T cell responses to AZD1222 COVID-19 vaccine. The assay was immunoSEQ multiplex PCR, and TCRdb's table has in-frame clones only and misses some. The data contain more than 140,000 clones, 88% of them singletons. The sample here was peripheral blood, taken on day 0 of AZD1222 vaccination. Source of these receptors: an adult in good health.

V and J are TRBV10-1 and TRBJ2-1; possibly TRBD2 for D (6 bases). The CDR3 runs to 13 residues. Trimming cost V 7 bases and J 8 bases, with 15 bases left between them. Germline CDR1 WNHNN, CDR2 SYGVQD (reference sequence). In nucleotides, the CDR3 is TGCGCCAGCATGGCGGGACTCGGAGATGAGCAGTTCTTC. Its translation: CASMAGLGDEQFF.

The gene calls are TRBV10-2 and TRBJ1-5, with 9 bases that match TRBD1. This CDR3 region has 14 residues. V lost 6 bases, J lost 7 bases, and 7 bases stayed unmatched. Germline CDR1 and CDR2: WSHSY and SAAADI. The CDR3 DNA sequence: TGCGCCAGCAGCGAGGGACAGGGAGGGCAGCCCCAGCATTTT. The encoded protein is CASSEGQGGQPQHF.

This chain uses TRBV9 with TRBJ2-2; no firm D call. The CDR3 loop spans 12 amino acids. V lost 2 bases and J lost 6, with 5 bases in between. Germline loops: CDR1 SGDLS, CDR2 YYNGEE. As DNA, the CDR3 is TGTGCCAGCAGCGTGATCCCCGGGGAGCTGTTTTTT. This translates into CASSVIPGELFF.

This sequence joins TRBV7-2 and TRBJ2-7, with D unresolved. Germline loops: CDR1 SGHTA, CDR2 FQGNSA. CDR3 length equals 14 residues. Trimming took off 2 bases at V and 1 base at J, with 9 bases between the two ends. The CDR3 region is CASSLTVGSYEQYF. As DNA, the CDR3 is TGTGCCAGCAGCTTAACCGTAGGGTCCTACGAGCAGTACTTC.

This sequence joins TRBV12-3 or TRBV12-4 and TRBJ2-7; the D is unclear. The CDR3 totals 13 residues. Trimming shortened V by 6 bases and J by 0 bases, and 9 bases separated the two germline ends. CDR3 DNA sequence: TGTGCCAGCAGGGTTTCTATCTCCTACGAGCAGTACTTC. Its protein is CASRVSISYEQYF.

The gene calls are TRBV4-1 and TRBJ1-3; tentatively, D is TRBD1 (5 bases). The CDR3 runs to 15 residues. Trimming shortened V by 1 base and J by 2 bases, and 9 bases separated the two germline ends. Germline V lookup: CDR1 MGHRA, CDR2 YSYEKL. The CDR3, as DNA: TGCGCCAGCAGCCAAGCGGGGCAGACTGGAAACACCATATATTTT. Translated, it gives CASSQAGQTGNTIYF.

J is TRBJ2-4 and V is TRBV19; D might be TRBD1 (5 bases). The germline CDR1 and CDR2 sequences are LNHDA and SQIVND (reference sequence). This CDR3 has 15 amino acids. V was pared by 8 bases and J by 1 base, with 15 bases between. The DNA of the CDR3 is TGTGCCAGTGGACACTTCCCTGGGGCCAAAAACATTCAGTACTTC. Residues: CASGHFPGAKNIQYF.

The V and J genes are TRBV29-1 and TRBJ1-1; 7 bases fit TRBD1. The V and J ends lost 7 bases and 4 bases, in that order; junction bases with no gene match: 12. The germline V gene has CDR1 SQVTM and CDR2 ANQGSEA. The CDR3 covers 14 residues. The DNA of the CDR3 is TGCAGCGCCAGGGGGGCCCCAGGGATCACTGAAGCTTTCTTT. As protein: CSARGAPGITEAFF.

The rearrangement uses TRBV14 and TRBJ2-7; 11 positions match TRBD1. CDR3 length equals 15 residues. Germline V gene sequence: CDR1 SGHDN, CDR2 FVKESK. J lost 4 bases, V lost 3 bases, and 5 bases had no gene match. The CDR3 nucleotides are TGTGCCAGCAGCCAGTCGGGACAGGGGGGTTACGAGCAGTACTTC. Translation gives CASSQSGQGGYEQYF.

The chain uses TRBV19 and TRBJ1-2; TRBD1 might be the D (6 bases). Trimming shortened V by 7 bases and J by 8 bases, and 23 bases separated the two germline ends. Germline V lookup: CDR1 LNHDA, CDR2 SQIVND (reference sequence). The CDR3 sequence is 15 residues long. The CDR3 DNA reads as TGTGCCAGTACCCCAATGGCAGGGGTGACGGGCGGCTACACCTTC. Its protein product is CASTPMAGVTGGYTF.

This rearrangement joins TRBV3-1 (or the pseudogene TRBV3-2) to TRBJ2-7; unclear D gene. This CDR3 is 16 amino acids long. V lost 4 bases, J lost 0 bases, and 16 bases lay in between. Per germline, CDR1 LGHDT and CDR2 YNNKEL (reference sequence). CDR3 in DNA: TGTGCCAGCAGCCTCTTCCGGACGCTGAGCTCCTACGAGCAGTACTTC. This translates into CASSLFRTLSSYEQYF.

The rearrangement joins TRBV6-2 or TRBV6-3 to TRBJ1-1; D not resolved. CDR3 length: 15 residues. Trimming shortened V by 6 bases and J by 4 bases, and 18 bases separated the two germline ends. Germline CDR1 MNHEY, CDR2 SVGEGT. CDR3 sequence (DNA): TGTGCCAGCAGCTTTACCACCCTGGCAACCACTGAAGCTTTCTTT. Residues: CASSFTTLATTEAFF.

The chain couples TRBV7-2 to TRBJ2-2, with 11 bases identical to TRBD2. The CDR3 is made up of 15 amino acids. Trimming cost V 5 bases and J 6 bases; bases outside gene matches: 5. Germline loops: CDR1 SGHTA, CDR2 FQGNSA. In DNA, the CDR3 is TGTGCCAGCAGCGCATTAGCGGGAGGGCCCGGGGAGCTGTTTTTT. Protein sequence: CASSALAGGPGELFF.